This TCR beta chain was sequenced for a study of control samples from healthy donors and cancer patients. Between the trimmed V and J ends, which lost 4 bases and 0 bases, there was a span of 10 bases. The germline CDR1 and CDR2 sequences are LNHDA and SQIVND (reference sequence). This CDR3 has 15 residues. Using immunoSEQ multiplex PCR, the repertoire was profiled, and TCRdb retains in-frame clones only, with some absent. The data show about 140,000 clones, about 88% seen once. The sample taken for sequencing was blood. The clonotype originates from a woman aged 25 to 39 in good health. This chain joins TRBV19 and TRBJ2-1; D gene uncertain. As DNA, the CDR3 is TGTGCCAGTAGTAGGGCCCCCAGCTCCTACAATGAGCAGTTCTTC. Its translation is CASSRAPSSYNEQFF.